What follows are 22 T cell receptor beta chains derived from one specimen sequenced in a study of shared clonotypes between healthy human individuals. The naive CD8 subset, CD45RO-negative cells positively selected for CCR7, excluded terminally differentiated effector memory CD45RA+ cells. Assay used: immunoSEQ multiplex PCR; TCRdb lists only in-frame clones, some missing. The sample consists of roughly 2.1 million clones, roughly 91% of them appearing once. Sequenced input: naive CD8+ T cells from PBMCs. The receptors derive from a man younger than 35 in good health. Some clones in this sample may be carry-over from other donors' samples.

The genes are TRBV6-6 and TRBJ2-3; 12 nucleotides agree with TRBD2. Trimming cost V 5 bases and J 6 bases; bases outside gene matches: 6. Germline values: CDR1 MNHNY, CDR2 SVGAGI (reference sequence). CDR3 size: 15 residues. Written as DNA, the CDR3 is TGTGCCAGCAGTGCCGGGACTAGCGGGTTGGATACGCAGTATTTT. Protein: CASSAGTSGLDTQYF.

The chain joins TRBV5-1 to TRBJ2-1; 8 bases are shared with TRBD2. This CDR3 spans 16 amino acids. The V gene's germline CDR1 is SGHRS and CDR2 YFSETQ. With V trimmed by 3 bases and J by 4 bases, 9 bases remained unmatched. The CDR3 here is CASSSGLAGRYNEQFF. The DNA for the CDR3 is TGCGCCAGCAGCTCAGGACTAGCCGGCCGATACAATGAGCAGTTCTTC.

The chain carries TRBV19 and TRBJ1-3; D not resolved. The V end was cut by 6 bases, the J end by 2 bases, with 2 bases between. From germline, CDR1 is LNHDA and CDR2 SQIVND (reference sequence). The CDR3 is 11 residues long. The CDR3 DNA is TGTGCCAGTAGGACTGGAAACACCATATATTTT. Translation: CASRTGNTIYF.

The gene calls are TRBV2 and TRBJ1-4; TRBD1 might be the D (5 bases). Germline V gives CDR1 SNHLY, CDR2 FYNNEI. Deletions cut 7 bases from V and 0 bases from J, with 15 bases between. CDR3 size: 16 residues. The CDR3 coding sequence is TGTGCCAGCAAAGATGGCGGGACCGCAACTAATGAAAAACTGTTTTTT. It codes for CASKDGGTATNEKLFF.

The chain carries TRBV9 and TRBJ2-7; 8 nucleotides align to TRBD2. CDR1 is SGDLS and CDR2 is YYNGEE in the germline V gene. The CDR3 has 15 amino acids. J was trimmed by 7 bases and V by 10 bases; bases with no gene match: 19. The chain's CDR3 is CAAQGGREATCEQYF. As DNA, the CDR3 is TGTGCCGCGCAAGGGGGGCGGGAGGCAACGTGTGAGCAGTACTTC.

This chain joins TRBV7-9 and TRBJ2-5; 10 bases match TRBD2. The J segment lost 0 bases and the V segment lost 5 bases, leaving 9 bases of the junction unmatched. The CDR3 consists of 17 residues. The germline V gene encodes CDR1 SEHNR and CDR2 FQNEAQ (reference sequence). DNA of the CDR3: TGTGCCAGCAGCGACATGACTAGCGGGCCTAACCAAGAGACCCAGTACTTC. This translates into CASSDMTSGPNQETQYF.

The CDR3 sequence is CAISEPQPGTPRTGELFF. As DNA, the CDR3 is TGTGCCATCAGTGAGCCCCAACCCGGGACACCAAGAACCGGGGAGCTGTTTTTT. This chain links TRBV10-3 with TRBJ2-2, with D possibly matching TRBD1 (6 bases). The V end was cut by 2 bases, the J end by 5 bases, with 21 bases between. This CDR3 region has 18 residues. CDR1 ENHRY and CDR2 SYGVKD come from the germline V gene.

The V call is TRBV28, the J call TRBJ2-2, with 10 bases lining up with TRBD1. J lost 4 bases, V lost 5 bases, and 16 bases had no gene match. This CDR3 spans 19 amino acids. Germline V gene data show CDR1 as MDHEN and CDR2 as SYDVKM. Here the CDR3 reads CASSPTTGGSTGCTGELFF. For the CDR3, the DNA is TGTGCCAGCAGTCCCACGACAGGGGGCAGCACCGGGTGCACCGGGGAGCTGTTTTTT.

The chain is built from TRBV7-2 and TRBJ2-5; D perhaps matches TRBD1 (5 bases). CDR1 and CDR2 from the germline V gene are SGHTA and FQGNSA. The CDR3 consists of 15 residues. Trimming removed 4 bases from V and 2 bases from J, with 14 bases in between. In DNA form, the CDR3 reads TGTGCCAGCAGCTATCCAGGGTCTTTACAAGAGACCCAGTACTTC. It translates to CASSYPGSLQETQYF.

The V gene is TRBV6-1, the J gene TRBJ1-2, with 7 bases that match TRBD1. Germline CDR1 reads MNHNS; CDR2 reads SASEGT. This CDR3 contains 13 residues. Unmatched junction bases numbered 5, after V lost 4 bases and J lost 6 bases. CDR3 coding DNA: TGTGCCAGCAGTGCCAGACAGGGTAATGGCTACACCTTC. It yields the protein CASSARQGNGYTF.

The chain's CDR3 is CASSLNRGNTIYF. The CDR3 DNA reads as TGTGCCAGCAGCCTTAACAGGGGAAACACCATATATTTT. The chain employs TRBV28 and TRBJ1-3, with a weak D call TRBD1 (5 bases). The germline V gene has CDR1 MDHEN and CDR2 SYDVKM. There are 13 residues in the CDR3. With 6 bases removed from V and 4 bases from J, the gap between germline ends came to 10 bases. Full variable domain (outside the CDR3, taken from reference TRBV28 and TRBJ1-3): DVKVTQSSRYLVKRTGEKVFLECVQDMDHENMFWYRQDPGLGLRLIYFSYDVKMKEKGDIPEGYSVSREKKERFSLILESASTNQTSMYLCASSLNRGNTIYFGEGSWLTVV.

The J gene is TRBJ2-5, the V gene TRBV25-1; D unresolved. This CDR3 region has 14 residues. The V gene's germline CDR1 is MGHDK and CDR2 SYGVNS. The V gene lost 4 bases and the J gene lost 3 bases, with 12 bases spanning the gap. The CDR3, as DNA: TGTGCCAGCAGTGGCCGGCTTGGAGAAGAGACCCAGTACTTC. As protein: CASSGRLGEETQYF.

The chain combines TRBV10-3 with TRBJ2-4, with TRBD2 as a possible D gene (6 bases). This CDR3 has 14 amino acids. Trimming shortened V by 4 bases and J by 5 bases, and 12 bases separated the two germline ends. Per the germline V gene, CDR1 is ENHRY and CDR2 is SYGVKD. CDR3: CAISGGAPQNIQYF. In nucleotides, the CDR3 is TGTGCCATCAGTGGCGGGGCCCCCCAAAACATTCAGTACTTC.

There are a few counts of this clone. This chain connects TRBV29-1 to TRBJ2-3; maybe TRBD1 (8 bases). Germline V gives CDR1 SQVTM, CDR2 ANQGSEA. The CDR3 extends over 16 amino acids. Trimming stripped 0 bases from V and 3 bases from J, with 16 bases between. DNA of the CDR3: TGCAGCGTTGAAGAGAGACAGGGGAGGGGGACAGATACGCAGTATTTT. It encodes CSVEERQGRGTDTQYF.

The rearrangement links TRBV7-3 to TRBJ1-2; the D gene is possibly TRBD1 (5 bases). This CDR3 region has 15 residues. Germline CDR1 SGHTA, CDR2 FQGTGA. The V and J ends lost 4 bases and 4 bases respectively, with 16 bases between them. The CDR3: CASSSGGQGFYGYTF. The CDR3 DNA reads as TGTGCCAGCAGCTCCGGGGGTCAGGGCTTCTATGGCTACACCTTC. Drawing the rest from reference TRBV7-3 and TRBJ1-2, the complete variable domain is GAGVSQTPSNKVTEKGKYVELRCDPISGHTALYWYRQSLGQGPEFLIYFQGTGAADDSGLPNDRFFAVRPEGSVSTLKIQRTERGDSAVYLCASSSGGQGFYGYTFGSGTRLTVV.

Written as DNA, the CDR3 is TGTGCCAGCAGCCTCCTAGCGGGAGATAAAGATACGCAGTATTTT. It encodes CASSLLAGDKDTQYF. The chain couples TRBV7-3 to TRBJ2-3; 10 bases are a match to TRBD2. Germline V gene sequence: CDR1 SGHTA, CDR2 FQGTGA. CDR3 size: 15 residues. J gave up 5 bases and V 5 bases, and 7 bases lay outside the gene matches.

V gene TRBV4-3 combines with J gene TRBJ2-2; no reliable D call. The ends were cut back, 0 bases at V and 6 bases at J, with 5 bases in the middle. This CDR3 is built from 13 residues. Germline loops: CDR1 LGHNA, CDR2 YSLEER. CDR3 region: CASSQDSAGELFF. In nucleotides, the CDR3 is TGCGCCAGCAGCCAAGATAGTGCCGGGGAGCTGTTTTTT.

The chain is built from TRBV6-5 and TRBJ2-3; 10 bases map to TRBD1. Losses at the gene ends were 2 bases for V and 6 bases for J; bases not matched to a gene: 8. The CDR3 runs 16 residues. Germline-derived CDR1 and CDR2 are MNHEY and SVGAGI. CDR3 sequence reads: CASSYAPGTGEDTQYF. The CDR3 DNA sequence: TGTGCCAGCAGTTACGCGCCCGGGACAGGGGAGGATACGCAGTATTTT.

This clone has a single count. Other DNA sequences within the sample encode an identical CDR3. The V gene is TRBV10-3, the J gene TRBJ1-2; D call uncertain. The CDR3 consists of 13 residues. Looked up from germline, CDR1 is ENHRY and CDR2 is SYGVKD. Trimming took off 6 bases at V and 2 bases at J, with 10 bases between the two ends. DNA of the CDR3: TGTGCCATCAGCTCGGACGGAAACTATGGCTACACCTTC. It codes for CAISSDGNYGYTF.

The V call is TRBV5-1, the J call TRBJ2-1; TRBD2 matches at 11 bases. The V gene end was trimmed by 4 bases and the J gene end by 6 bases; junction bases not matched to a gene: 9. Germline V lookup: CDR1 SGHRS, CDR2 YFSETQ. This CDR3 is 16 amino acids long. The CDR3 DNA sequence: TGCGCCAGCAGCGTAGATAGCGGGAGGGCCCTCAATGAGCAGTTCTTC. Translating it yields CASSVDSGRALNEQFF.

The chain couples TRBV21-1 to TRBJ2-7; TRBD2, the table's D call, was not compared with the DNA. TRBV21-1 is a recognized pseudogene. The CDR3 extends over 16 amino acids. CDR3 sequence: CASSKGRVQISYEQYF. The DNA for the CDR3 is TGTGCCAGCAGCAAAGGCCGGGTCCAAATTTCCTACGAGCAGTACTTC.

The chain combines TRBV28 with TRBJ1-5; D possibly corresponds to TRBD1 (5 bases). V lost 1 base, J lost 2 bases, and 12 bases lay in between. Germline loops: CDR1 MDHEN, CDR2 SYDVKM. This CDR3 has 16 residues. The CDR3 nucleotides are TGTGCCAGCAGTTTATTGTGGCAGGGAGGCAATCAGCCCCAGCATTTT. This gives the protein CASSLLWQGGNQPQHF.